Presented here are 7 T cell receptor beta chains from one specimen sequenced in a study of CD8+ T cells in alopecia areata. Following RNA extraction, reverse transcription yielded cDNA that acted as the sequencing template. Method: immunoSEQ multiplex PCR; TCRdb's copy keeps in-frame clones and lacks some. The sample lists 140,000 to 150,000 clones, around 86% seen once, with more than 13% in the top ten. The starting material was CD8+ T cells sorted from blood, obtained at week 0. The receptor source for this set is a human donor with alopecia areata.

The chain uses TRBV6-1 and TRBJ2-7; 7 positions agree with TRBD1. Per germline, CDR1 MNHNS and CDR2 SASEGT. The CDR3 has 13 amino acids. Trimming at V came to 9 bases and at J to 4 bases, leaving 9 bases not matched to a gene. For the CDR3, the DNA is TGTGCCAGTGGTACTACAGGGGCGTACGAGCAGTACTTC. Amino acid sequence: CASGTTGAYEQYF.

The chain is built from TRBV2 and TRBJ2-1; 9 bases are shared with TRBD2. Trimming at V came to 0 bases and at J to 8 bases, leaving 8 bases not matched to a gene. The CDR3 covers 16 residues. CDR1 is SNHLY, CDR2 FYNNEI, per germline. Here the CDR3 reads CASSEAVAGGGYEQFF. For the CDR3, the DNA is TGTGCCAGCAGTGAAGCGGTGGCGGGAGGGGGGTATGAGCAGTTCTTC. The full variable domain, with the rest looked up from reference TRBV2 and TRBJ2-1, is EPEVTQTPSHQVTQMGQEVILRCVPISNHLYFYWYRQILGQKVEFLVSFYNNEISEKSEIFDDQFSVERPDGSNFTLKIRSTKLEDSAMYFCASSEAVAGGGYEQFFGPGTRLTVL.

This chain links TRBV29-1 with TRBJ2-1, with D hard to call. Between the trimmed V and J ends, which lost 0 bases and 5 bases, there was a span of 11 bases. The CDR3 contains 14 residues. The germline V gene has CDR1 SQVTM and CDR2 ANQGSEA. CDR3 amino acids: CSVEDLEENNEQFF. The CDR3 nucleotides read TGCAGCGTTGAAGATCTCGAAGAGAACAATGAGCAGTTCTTC.

The genes are TRBV9 and TRBJ2-1; D gene uncertain. CDR1 SGDLS and CDR2 YYNGEE come from the germline V gene. There are 15 residues in the CDR3. V was clipped by 2 bases and J by 2 bases, with 11 bases between them. This CDR3 reads CASSVSRVAYNEQFF. The CDR3 DNA reads TGTGCCAGCAGCGTCTCCCGGGTAGCCTACAATGAGCAGTTCTTC.

The rearrangement joins TRBV4-1 to TRBJ2-5; the D is unclear. Trimming shortened V by 3 bases and J by 0 bases, and 8 bases separated the two germline ends. Germline lookup yields CDR1 MGHRA and CDR2 YSYEKL. This CDR3 has 14 residues. CDR3 amino acids: CASSHQTNQETQYF. The CDR3 DNA sequence: TGCGCCAGCAGCCATCAAACGAACCAAGAGACCCAGTACTTC.

V gene TRBV5-1 combines with J gene TRBJ2-2; no reliable D call. CDR1 and CDR2 from the germline V gene are SGHRS and YFSETQ. The CDR3 spans 16 residues. Trimming pared 4 bases from V and 0 bases from J, leaving 13 bases between. The CDR3 reads CASSGTANPNTGELFF. DNA for the CDR3: TGCGCCAGCAGCGGTACAGCGAACCCGAACACCGGGGAGCTGTTTTTT.

J is TRBJ2-7 and V is TRBV6-4, with TRBD2 as a possible D gene (6 bases). Between the trimmed V and J ends, which lost 2 bases and 2 bases, there was a span of 10 bases. Germline CDR1 and CDR2: MRHNA and SNTAGT. The CDR3 is 14 amino acids. DNA of the CDR3: TGTGCCAGCAGTGACGCGGGACTCCCCTACGAGCAGTACTTC. It codes for CASSDAGLPYEQYF.